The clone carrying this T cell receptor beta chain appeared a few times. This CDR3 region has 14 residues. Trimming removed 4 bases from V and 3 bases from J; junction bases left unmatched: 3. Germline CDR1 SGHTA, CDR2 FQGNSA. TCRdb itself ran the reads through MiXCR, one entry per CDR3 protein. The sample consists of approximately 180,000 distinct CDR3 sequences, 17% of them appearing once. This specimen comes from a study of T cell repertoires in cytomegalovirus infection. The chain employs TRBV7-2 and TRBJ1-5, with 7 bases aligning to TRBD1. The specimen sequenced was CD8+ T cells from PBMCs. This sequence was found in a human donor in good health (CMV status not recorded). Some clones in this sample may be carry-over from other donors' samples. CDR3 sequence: CASSSGQHNQPQHF. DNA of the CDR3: TGTGCCAGCAGCTCGGGACAGCACAATCAGCCCCAGCATTTT.